The next 7 T cell receptor beta chains were all read from a single sample in a study of cytomegalovirus exposure and HLA in healthy donors. The study ran its PCR with 60 Vbeta and 13 Jbeta primers. Profiled with immunoSEQ multiplex PCR; TCRdb holds only in-frame clones, not every one. This table holds more than 95,000 clones, about two thirds found once. The sample comprised PBMCs. Receptors originate from a man younger than 45 in good health and CMV-seronegative.

This clone has more than one count but fewer than ten. This rearrangement joins TRBV11-2 to TRBJ1-3, with 7 bases identical to TRBD1. V lost 0 bases and J lost 8; bases outside the gene matches: 10. This CDR3 has 16 residues. Germline V lookup: CDR1 SGHAT, CDR2 FQNNGV. The CDR3: CASSLDLTGVVDTIYF. CDR3 nucleotides: TGTGCCAGCAGCTTAGATCTTACAGGGGTCGTAGACACCATATATTTT.

The genes are TRBV28 and TRBJ2-6; the D is unclear. Germline values: CDR1 MDHEN, CDR2 SYDVKM. Trimming pared 3 bases from V and 0 bases from J, leaving 12 bases between. This CDR3 comprises 17 residues. The CDR3 DNA reads TGTGCCAGCAGTTTCGCGTTTAAAAGCTCTGGGGCCAACGTCCTGACTTTC. It codes for CASSFAFKSSGANVLTF.

The DNA of the CDR3 is TGTGCCAGCAGCTCCCGGGACAGAACGCTCCAAGAGACCCAGTACTTC. Residues: CASSSRDRTLQETQYF. This rearrangement joins TRBV11-2 to TRBJ2-5; 7 bases match TRBD1. Germline loops: CDR1 SGHAT, CDR2 FQNNGV. CDR3 length: 16 residues. V lost 4 bases to trimming and J lost 1 base; unmatched junction nucleotides: 9.

This sequence joins TRBV7-3 and TRBJ1-6; 9 bases fit TRBD1. The CDR3 extends over 16 amino acids. V lost 1 base and J lost 9; bases outside the gene matches: 7. Germline V gene sequence: CDR1 SGHTA, CDR2 FQGTGA. CDR3 sequence: CASSLSGQGTGSPLHF. CDR3 in DNA: TGTGCCAGCAGCTTAAGCGGACAGGGGACGGGTTCACCCCTCCACTTT.

The chain recombines TRBV19 with TRBJ2-3, with D unclear. CDR3 length: 14 residues. Germline loops: CDR1 LNHDA, CDR2 SQIVND (reference sequence). The ends were cut back, 4 bases at V and 7 bases at J, with 15 bases in the middle. The CDR3 protein is CASSTPSQLYTQYF. The CDR3 region has the DNA TGTGCCAGTAGTACCCCGTCACAGCTCTATACGCAGTATTTT. The full variable domain, in which reference TRBV19 and TRBJ2-3 provide the parts outside the CDR3, is DGGITQSPKYLFRKEGQNVTLSCEQNLNHDAMYWYRQDPGQGLRLIYYSQIVNDFQKGDIAEGYSVSREKKESFPLTVTSAQKNPTAFYLCASSTPSQLYTQYFGPGTRLTVL.

This chain connects TRBV9 to TRBJ1-6; perhaps TRBD1 as D (5 bases). V was trimmed by 0 bases and J by 6 bases, leaving 10 bases between them. The germline V gene has CDR1 SGDLS and CDR2 YYNGEE. The CDR3 has 15 residues. The CDR3 DNA reads TGTGCCAGCAGCGTAGCTGCAGGGCTTAATTCACCCCTCCACTTT. Encoded protein: CASSVAAGLNSPLHF.

The rearrangement joins TRBV7-9 to TRBJ2-5; TRBD1 might be the D (6 bases). This CDR3 comprises 14 residues. Looked up from germline, CDR1 is SEHNR and CDR2 is FQNEAQ (reference sequence). V was cut by 5 bases and J by 11 bases, with 21 bases left in between. The CDR3 coding sequence is TGTGCCAGCAGCCTACAGGGACCGTTTGGGGCGCAGTACTTC. Translation gives CASSLQGPFGAQYF.